This TCR beta chain emerged from a study of siplizumab effects on memory and regulatory T cells. Study findings and constraints: The diversity of naive T cells seemed greater than that of memory cells, and their alloresponse contribution seemed major. Some alloreactive sequences were traceable to unstimulated CD4+ memory cells, and siplizumab significantly reduced them. Proliferating Tregs in siplizumab cultures were never verified as suppressive.

V lost 4 bases, J lost 1 base, and 14 bases lay in between. This CDR3 has 15 amino acids. In germline, CDR1 is SGDLS, CDR2 YYNGEE. Assays covered about 10^5 TCR templates per sample. Repertoires were generated with immunoSEQ multiplex PCR, while TCRdb's copy carries only in-frame clones and drops some. This table has approximately 94,000 clones, about 95% appearing once. About this clone itself: What it binds is not known.

The sequenced sample consisted of non-Treg CD4+ T cells sorted from blood. This clonotype was sampled from a human donor in good health. The chain has TRBV9 and TRBJ2-5; D tentatively fits TRBD1 or TRBD2 (6 bases each). The CDR3 sequence is CASSTSPGAQETQYF. The CDR3 region has the DNA TGTGCCAGCAGCACCTCCCCGGGGGCCCAAGAGACCCAGTACTTC. Full variable domain (outside the CDR3, taken from reference TRBV9 and TRBJ2-5): DSGVTQTPKHLITATGQRVTLRCSPRSGDLSVYWYQQSLDQGLQFLIQYYNGEERAKGNILERFSAQQFPDLHSELNLSSLELGDSALYFCASSTSPGAQETQYFGPGTRLLVL.